These T cell receptor beta chains were read from a single sample in a study of cytomegalovirus exposure and HLA in healthy donors. Generated by immunoSEQ multiplex PCR, the TCRdb table keeps only in-frame clones and is missing some. Found here are 130,000 or so clones, around three fifths of them singletons; the top ten hold approximately 8.5%. Sequenced: PBMCs. The receptors were gathered from a woman aged 40-49 years in good health and CMV-seropositive. Each CDR3 is given with its conserved first and last residue. A D gene is named only where the DNA matches it firmly. For some rows the clone size is stated as once, few or many, or as a class when expanded; others skip it.

v_gene	abundance	j_gene	len	d_gene	CDR3aa	CDR3nt
TRBV9	.	TRBJ1-5	17	.	CASSVDTGAVSNQPQHF	TGTGCCAGCAGCGTGGACACGGGAGCAGTTAGCAATCAGCCCCAGCATTTT
TRBV10-1	.	TRBJ2-7	13	.	CASSERPLSQQYF	TGCGCCAGCAGTGAGCGCCCGTTGAGCCAGCAGTACTTC
TRBV10-3	.	TRBJ1-4	15	.	CAISDGGASVEKLFF	TGTGCCATCAGTGATGGAGGGGCTTCGGTTGAAAAACTGTTTTTT
TRBV5-1	.	TRBJ1-6	15	TRBD1	CASSLDRGTNSPLHF	TGCGCCAGCAGCTTGGACAGGGGCACCAATTCACCCCTCCACTTT
TRBV7-6	few	TRBJ2-1	17	TRBD2	CASSPHSGSSAVLEQFF	TGTGCCAGCAGCCCACATAGCGGGAGTTCAGCTGTTCTGGAGCAGTTCTTC
TRBV19	.	TRBJ1-2	14	TRBD1	CASTPGQPTYGYTF	TGTGCCAGTACTCCGGGACAGCCAACCTATGGCTACACCTTC
TRBV2	.	TRBJ2-2	15	TRBD1	CASSEGQGATGELFF	TGTGCCAGCAGTGAAGGGCAGGGGGCGACCGGGGAGCTGTTTTTT
TRBV7-9	few	TRBJ1-2	13	TRBD1	CASSYGQAKGYTF	TGTGCCAGCAGCTACGGACAGGCCAAGGGCTACACCTTC
TRBV7-3	.	TRBJ1-1	17	.	CASSLGGAGYMNTEAFF	TGTGCCAGCAGCTTAGGAGGGGCGGGATACATGAACACTGAAGCTTTCTTT
TRBV5-6	once	TRBJ2-5	14	TRBD1	CASSLVSGGETQYF	TGTGCCAGCAGCTTGGTTTCAGGGGGAGAGACCCAGTACTTC
TRBV20-1	.	TRBJ1-1	11	TRBD1	CSAGTGGEAFF	TGCAGTGCTGGGACAGGGGGTGAAGCTTTCTTT
TRBV5-1	few	TRBJ2-3	16	TRBD2	CASSSGLAGETDTQYF	TGCGCCAGCAGCTCGGGACTAGCGGGAGAAACAGATACGCAGTATTTT
TRBV5-1	few	TRBJ2-1	13	TRBD2	CASSILAGGEQFF	TGCGCCAGCAGCATACTAGCGGGAGGTGAGCAGTTCTTC
TRBV6-4	.	TRBJ1-4	13	TRBD1	CASSEGQGGKLFF	TGTGCCAGCAGTGAGGGACAGGGCGGAAAACTGTTTTTT
TRBV19	few	TRBJ2-3	14	.	CASSFRQASDTQYF	TGTGCCAGTAGTTTTCGACAGGCCTCAGATACGCAGTATTTT
TRBV25-1	.	TRBJ2-7	12	.	CASSDYGYEQYF	TGTGCCAGCAGTGACTACGGTTACGAGCAGTACTTC
TRBV5-4	.	TRBJ2-7	16	TRBD2	CASSLGAGTSGAEQYF	TGTGCCAGCAGCTTGGGAGCCGGGACTAGCGGCGCCGAGCAGTACTTC
TRBV7-4	.	TRBJ1-2	14	.	CASSLTGKHYGYTF	TGTGCCAGCAGCTTAACAGGGAAGCACTATGGCTACACCTTC
TRBV4-2	.	TRBJ2-2	15	.	CASSQDRGNTGELFF	TGTGCCAGCAGCCAAGACCGGGGGAACACCGGGGAGCTGTTTTTT
TRBV5-1	.	TRBJ2-3	17	TRBD1	CASAGTGTRRSTDTQYF	TGCGCCAGCGCCGGGACAGGCACCCGACGAAGCACAGATACGCAGTATTTT
TRBV7-3	.	TRBJ2-1	14	.	CASSPRLGVNEQFF	TGTGCCAGCAGCCCCCGCCTCGGAGTCAATGAGCAGTTCTTC
TRBV2	.	TRBJ1-6	15	.	CASRPTGLGTSPLHF	TGTGCCAGCAGACCCACAGGGCTTGGTACTTCACCCCTCCACTTT
TRBV5-1	.	TRBJ2-7	14	TRBD1	CASTSGTGGYEQYF	TGCGCCAGCACCTCCGGGACAGGGGGCTACGAGCAGTACTTC
TRBV11-2	few	TRBJ1-4	14	TRBD1	CASSLRDRDEKLFF	TGTGCCAGCAGCCTCCGGGACAGGGATGAAAAACTGTTTTTT
TRBV2	once	TRBJ1-1	15	.	CASSGGRGGVTEAFF	TGTGCCAGCAGTGGAGGACGGGGTGGCGTCACTGAAGCTTTCTTT
TRBV7-6	.	TRBJ2-1	14	.	CASSLIPQGPEQFF	TGTGCCAGCAGCTTAATTCCCCAGGGGCCGGAGCAGTTCTTC
TRBV6-5	.	TRBJ2-1	14	.	CASTRDFTTNEQFF	TGTGCCAGCACCCGGGACTTTACCACCAATGAGCAGTTCTTC
TRBV6-5	.	TRBJ2-7	14	.	CASSPDPQDHEQYF	TGTGCCAGCAGTCCTGACCCACAGGACCACGAGCAGTACTTC
TRBV28	.	TRBJ2-7	14	TRBD2	CASSFSGSNYEQYF	TGTGCCAGCAGTTTTAGCGGGAGTAACTACGAGCAGTACTTC
TRBV5-5	.	TRBJ2-7	14	.	CASSHSPGGHEQYF	TGTGCCAGCAGCCACTCCCCTGGGGGCCACGAGCAGTACTTC
TRBV27	.	TRBJ2-7	17	.	CASSQAGTEVGIYEQYF	TGTGCCAGCAGTCAGGCAGGAACGGAAGTGGGTATCTACGAGCAGTACTTC
TRBV19	.	TRBJ2-1	14	.	CASSLAWGANEQFF	TGTGCCAGTAGCTTAGCGTGGGGTGCCAATGAGCAGTTCTTC
TRBV11-3	.	TRBJ1-1	14	.	CASSLIGQGTEAFF	TGTGCCAGCAGCTTAATAGGCCAGGGTACTGAAGCTTTCTTT
TRBV19	.	TRBJ2-1	17	TRBD2	CASSIDLAGASYNEQFF	TGTGCCAGTAGTATAGATTTAGCGGGGGCCTCCTACAATGAGCAGTTCTTC
TRBV2	.	TRBJ2-1	15	.	CASKLLVGGTNEQFF	TGTGCCAGCAAGCTACTAGTCGGCGGGACCAATGAGCAGTTCTTC
TRBV6-1	.	TRBJ2-5	15	TRBD1	CASSRGPGQKETQYF	TGTGCCAGCAGCCGCGGCCCGGGACAGAAAGAGACCCAGTACTTC
TRBV6-5	.	TRBJ1-2	12	.	CASSYRGYGYTF	TGTGCCAGCAGTTACAGGGGCTATGGCTACACCTTC
TRBV15	once	TRBJ1-5	17	.	CATSRVGVQASNQPQHF	TGTGCCACCAGCAGAGTCGGGGTCCAGGCTAGCAATCAGCCCCAGCATTTT
TRBV28	.	TRBJ1-6	12	.	CASSLPGSPLHF	TGTGCCAGCAGTTTACCCGGTTCACCCCTCCACTTT
TRBV11-2	.	TRBJ1-1	13	.	CASRLEGQSEAFF	TGTGCCAGCAGACTAGAGGGACAAAGTGAAGCTTTCTTT
TRBV5-1	few	TRBJ1-2	15	TRBD1	CASSLVTGGLYGYTF	TGCGCCAGCAGCTTGGTGACAGGGGGACTCTATGGCTACACCTTC
TRBV6-1	few	TRBJ2-7	14	.	CASSESGRAGEQYF	TGTGCCAGCAGTGAATCCGGACGGGCGGGCGAGCAGTACTTC
TRBV28	.	TRBJ2-7	11	.	CASTGAYEQYF	TGTGCCAGCACGGGGGCCTACGAGCAGTACTTC
TRBV5-1	.	TRBJ2-1	15	TRBD2	CASSPGLAGYNEQFF	TGCGCCAGCAGCCCCGGACTAGCGGGTTACAATGAGCAGTTCTTC
TRBV2	.	TRBJ1-5	16	TRBD1	CASSGSWTGYNQPRHF	TGTGCCAGCAGTGGTAGTTGGACAGGGTACAATCAGCCCCGGCATTTT
TRBV30	once	TRBJ1-2	13	TRBD1	CAWSDRGDYGYTF	TGTGCCTGGAGCGACAGGGGCGACTATGGCTACACCTTC
TRBV6-6	.	TRBJ2-3	15	TRBD1	CASSYLTGEEVGQYF	TGTGCCAGCAGTTACCTGACAGGGGAGGAGGTCGGGCAGTATTTT
TRBV15	.	TRBJ2-5	13	.	CATSRGAEETQYF	TGTGCCACCAGCAGAGGGGCCGAGGAGACCCAGTACTTC
TRBV27	.	TRBJ1-4	14	.	CASRGGWANEKLFF	TGTGCCAGCCGCGGGGGCTGGGCTAATGAAAAACTGTTTTTT
TRBV5-1	.	TRBJ1-1	16	.	CASSLVSTRMNTEAFF	TGCGCCAGCAGCTTGGTTAGCACCCGAATGAACACTGAAGCTTTCTTT
TRBV19	.	TRBJ1-1	14	.	CASSQGRMNTEAFF	TGTGCCAGTAGTCAGGGAAGGATGAACACTGAAGCTTTCTTT
TRBV2	.	TRBJ2-5	15	.	CASSSSSALGETQYF	TGTGCCAGCAGTTCCTCTAGCGCCTTGGGAGAGACCCAGTACTTC
TRBV27	.	TRBJ1-2	17	TRBD1	CASSLSRTGGSRDGYTF	TGTGCCAGCAGTTTATCCCGGACAGGGGGCAGTCGTGATGGCTACACCTTC
TRBV28	few	TRBJ1-1	13	.	CASNPGQNTEAFF	TGTGCCAGCAATCCGGGACAGAACACTGAAGCTTTCTTT
TRBV5-1	.	TRBJ1-6	14	.	CASSLDRAYSPLHF	TGCGCCAGCAGCTTGGACAGGGCCTATTCACCCCTCCACTTT
TRBV9	.	TRBJ1-2	13	TRBD1	CASSVRDRWGYTF	TGTGCCAGCAGCGTAAGGGACAGGTGGGGCTACACCTTC
TRBV7-8	.	TRBJ2-1	14	.	CASSWRESYNEQFF	TGTGCCAGCAGCTGGAGGGAATCCTACAATGAGCAGTTCTTC